This T cell receptor beta chain is from a study of cytomegalovirus exposure and HLA in healthy donors. Overall study context: Findings of an earlier analysis included around 120 million unique TCR beta sequences from some 200 million T cells.

Study-wide results and limits: Later analysis suggested most CMV-associated TCR beta chains were HLA-restricted. Later examination showed HLA-associated TCR beta chains had greater clonal expansion than equally common others. Earlier findings revealed that most TCR beta V segments proved productive either about 90% or about 30% of the time.

This PCR relied on a set of 60 Vbeta primers and 13 Jbeta primers. Measured with immunoSEQ multiplex PCR; TCRdb has only the in-frame clones, and not every one. This table has 150,000 to 200,000 clones, about 70% appearing once. In this sample, this clone turned up a few times. The target antigen is unknown. CDR3 length: 16 residues. The junction had 3 bases not matched to a gene; V was cut back by 2 bases and J by 0 bases. From germline, CDR1 is SGHVS and CDR2 FNYEAQ. The sequence was collected from a woman aged 25-40 years in good health and CMV-seronegative. Sequencing was performed on PBMCs. The chain combines TRBV7-6 with TRBJ1-3; 8 nucleotides match TRBD1. This CDR3 reads CASSLMQGASGNTIYF. DNA for the CDR3: TGTGCCAGCAGCTTAATGCAGGGGGCCTCTGGAAACACCATATATTTT.